What follows are 18 T cell receptor beta chains derived from one specimen sequenced in a study of identical twins. TCRdb re-analysed the 5' RACE reads in MiXCR, keeping a single row per CDR3 protein. Here the sample spans roughly 470,000 distinct CDR3 sequences, roughly an eighth being singletons. This same sample was also taken into another study, of yellow fever vaccine responses in identical twins.

What was sequenced was CD4+ T cells sorted from blood. The receptors shown here come from a woman under 30 in good health.

The chain recombines TRBV29-1 with TRBJ1-4; 9 bases are a match to TRBD1. The CDR3 has 13 amino acids. V dropped 4 bases and J dropped 4; count of bases not matched to a gene: 1. Looked up from germline, CDR1 is SQVTM and CDR2 is ANQGSEA. The CDR3 is CSVAGQGNEKLFF. CDR3 DNA: TGCAGCGTTGCGGGACAGGGTAATGAAAAACTGTTTTTT. Full variable domain (missing parts from reference TRBV29-1 and TRBJ1-4): SAVISQKPSRDICQRGTSLTIQCQVDSQVTMMFWYRQQPGQSLTLIATANQGSEATYESGFVIDKFPISRPNLTFSTLTVSNMSPEDSSIYLCSVAGQGNEKLFFGSGTQLSVL.

The rearrangement links TRBV15 to TRBJ2-7; D might be TRBD1 (6 bases). Per germline, CDR1 LNHNV and CDR2 YYDKDF (reference sequence). The CDR3 loop spans 18 amino acids. V gave up 3 bases and J gave up 0 bases, with 21 bases separating them. The CDR3 DNA follows: TGTGCCACCAGCAGCGGTGCTAGGGGAACAGGGAGCTCCTACGAGCAGTACTTC. Amino acids: CATSSGARGTGSSYEQYF.

The table lists this clonotype with many counts. The rearrangement joins TRBV28 to TRBJ2-7; weak D call: TRBD1 (5 bases). V gave up 5 bases and J gave up 7 bases, with 18 bases separating them. Germline lookup yields CDR1 MDHEN and CDR2 SYDVKM. There are 14 residues in the CDR3. The CDR3 coding sequence is TGTGCCAGCAGTATCCGAAATTCCAGGGATGAGCAGTACTTC. Its protein product is CASSIRNSRDEQYF.

This clonotype appeared a few times. This chain joins TRBV3-1 and TRBJ2-5, with D unclear. Trimming took off 0 bases at V and 5 bases at J, with 13 bases between the two ends. Germline V lookup: CDR1 LGHDT, CDR2 YNNKEL (reference sequence). This CDR3 has 15 residues. In DNA, the CDR3 is TGTGCCAGCAGCCAAGAAAAAGTGCTCTCGGAGACCCAGTACTTC. It codes for CASSQEKVLSETQYF.

With respect to this clonotype: Sequence at one end of the junction differs from germline and may be a read error. The chain carries TRBV3-1 and TRBJ2-1, with TRBD2 as a possible D gene (6 bases). Germline assignment: CDR1 LGHDT and CDR2 YNNKEL (reference sequence). This CDR3 has 15 amino acids. The CDR3 nucleotides read TGTGCCAGCAGCCAGAGGGCTGGGAGGAACAATAAGCAGTTCTTC. This encodes CASSQRAGRNNKQFF.

This clonotype was detected ten times or more. This sequence joins TRBV12-3 or TRBV12-4 and TRBJ2-7, with D possibly being TRBD1 (5 bases). Trimming cost V 6 bases and J 3 bases, with 9 bases left between them. This CDR3 comprises 12 residues. As DNA, the CDR3 is TGTGCCAGCAGCCTCAGGGTCTACGAGCAGTACTTC. Translated: CASSLRVYEQYF.

The chain joins TRBV6-1 to TRBJ2-1; 7 bases align to TRBD2. Germline CDR1 MNHNS, CDR2 SASEGT. J lost 1 base, V lost 7 bases, and 10 bases had no gene match. The CDR3 loop spans 16 amino acids. As DNA, the CDR3 is TGTGCCAGCACCTTTGGCGGGAGAGGGTCCTACAATGAGCAGTTCTTC. As protein: CASTFGGRGSYNEQFF.

This sequence joins TRBV27 and TRBJ1-5; D gene ambiguous. The germline gives CDR1 MNHEY, CDR2 SMNVEV (reference sequence). Trimming took off 6 bases at V and 7 bases at J, with 13 bases between the two ends. The CDR3 runs 13 residues. This CDR3 is CASRGVREQPQHF. CDR3 DNA: TGTGCCAGCAGAGGAGTTAGGGAACAGCCCCAGCATTTT.

The chain is built from TRBV28 and TRBJ2-7, with unresolved D. V gave up 5 bases and J gave up 1 base, with 18 bases separating them. This CDR3 spans 16 amino acids. Germline V gives CDR1 MDHEN, CDR2 SYDVKM. The CDR3, as DNA: TGTGCCAGCAGTCCGACCGGGCTAAGAACTTCCTACGAGCAGTACTTC. Residues: CASSPTGLRTSYEQYF.

This chain uses TRBV5-1 with TRBJ2-1; D is possibly TRBD2 (5 bases). The V gene's germline CDR1 is SGHRS and CDR2 YFSETQ. With 4 bases removed from V and 9 bases from J, the gap between germline ends came to 17 bases. This CDR3 is 14 amino acids long. CDR3: CASSRSSLKGEQFF. CDR3 sequence (DNA): TGCGCCAGCAGCCGCTCTAGCCTCAAGGGTGAGCAGTTCTTC.

This chain uses TRBV2 with TRBJ2-2; the D gene is possibly TRBD1 (5 bases). Per germline, CDR1 SNHLY and CDR2 FYNNEI. The CDR3 contains 13 residues. Trimming shortened V by 7 bases and J by 1 base, and 7 bases separated the two germline ends. The CDR3 protein is CASIGQNTGELFF. In DNA, the CDR3 is TGTGCCAGCATAGGACAGAACACCGGGGAGCTGTTTTTT.

In this sample, this clonotype turned up a few times. The rearrangement joins TRBV20-1 to TRBJ2-2; 10 positions match TRBD2. The CDR3 covers 19 residues. V shed 0 bases and J 5 bases; nucleotides not matched to a gene: 15. Germline CDR1 DFQATT, CDR2 SNEGSKA (reference sequence). For the CDR3, the DNA is TGCAGTGCTAGAGAGAAGCGGGGTTTAGCGGGAGGAGGAACCGGGGAGCTGTTTTTT. Protein product: CSAREKRGLAGGGTGELFF.

A few counts support this clonotype. This sequence joins TRBV6-1 and TRBJ2-7; 7 positions agree with TRBD1. This CDR3 contains 16 residues. In germline, CDR1 is MNHNS, CDR2 SASEGT. J lost 1 base, V lost 3 bases, and 9 bases had no gene match. The CDR3 region has the DNA TGTGCCAGCAGTGACCGGTGGACAGGAAGATCCTACGAGCAGTACTTC. This sequence encodes CASSDRWTGRSYEQYF.

The chain carries TRBV20-1 and TRBJ2-1, with 8 bases that match TRBD2. Trimming at V came to 6 bases and at J to 2 bases, leaving 18 bases not matched to a gene. Germline-derived CDR1 and CDR2 are DFQATT and SNEGSKA (reference sequence). This CDR3 comprises 18 residues. CDR3 sequence: CSALGRGGSKKAYNEQFF. Written as DNA, the CDR3 is TGCAGTGCCCTCGGGCGCGGGGGGTCAAAAAAAGCCTACAATGAGCAGTTCTTC.

This clonotype occurred a few times. The CDR3 DNA reads TGTGCCAGCAGTTACTCGATCCAGTCCTATGGCTACACCTTC. Encoded protein: CASSYSIQSYGYTF. The chain recombines TRBV6-5 with TRBJ1-2, with D hard to call. Trimming pared 0 bases from V and 4 bases from J, leaving 9 bases between. CDR1 and CDR2 from the germline V gene are MNHEY and SVGAGI. The CDR3 is made up of 14 amino acids.

CDR3 residues: CASSVAMGQKNTEAFF. CDR3 in DNA: TGTGCCAGCAGCGTAGCTATGGGACAGAAGAACACTGAAGCTTTCTTT. The chain has TRBV9 and TRBJ1-1; TRBD1 matches 7 bases. This CDR3 has 16 amino acids. The germline CDR1 and CDR2 sequences are SGDLS and YYNGEE. V lost 0 bases to trimming and J lost 1 base; unmatched junction nucleotides: 6.

This clonotype was counted a few times. This chain joins TRBV4-1 and TRBJ2-2, with D unclear. Trimming removed 0 bases at V and 1 base at J, with 6 bases between. The CDR3 has 15 residues. Looked up from germline, CDR1 is MGHRA and CDR2 is YSYEKL. In DNA form, the CDR3 reads TGCGCCAGCAGCCAAGATCGACAGAACACCGGGGAGCTGTTTTTT. Residues: CASSQDRQNTGELFF.

This clonotype was recorded at least ten times. The chain employs TRBV5-1 and TRBJ2-3; TRBD2 aligns across 13 bases. The CDR3 length is 16 residues. From germline, CDR1 is SGHRS and CDR2 YFSETQ. J lost 2 bases, V lost 3 bases, and 3 bases had no gene match. CDR3 protein: CASSWGLAGPTDTQYF. CDR3 nucleotide sequence: TGCGCCAGCAGCTGGGGACTAGCGGGACCCACAGATACGCAGTATTTT.